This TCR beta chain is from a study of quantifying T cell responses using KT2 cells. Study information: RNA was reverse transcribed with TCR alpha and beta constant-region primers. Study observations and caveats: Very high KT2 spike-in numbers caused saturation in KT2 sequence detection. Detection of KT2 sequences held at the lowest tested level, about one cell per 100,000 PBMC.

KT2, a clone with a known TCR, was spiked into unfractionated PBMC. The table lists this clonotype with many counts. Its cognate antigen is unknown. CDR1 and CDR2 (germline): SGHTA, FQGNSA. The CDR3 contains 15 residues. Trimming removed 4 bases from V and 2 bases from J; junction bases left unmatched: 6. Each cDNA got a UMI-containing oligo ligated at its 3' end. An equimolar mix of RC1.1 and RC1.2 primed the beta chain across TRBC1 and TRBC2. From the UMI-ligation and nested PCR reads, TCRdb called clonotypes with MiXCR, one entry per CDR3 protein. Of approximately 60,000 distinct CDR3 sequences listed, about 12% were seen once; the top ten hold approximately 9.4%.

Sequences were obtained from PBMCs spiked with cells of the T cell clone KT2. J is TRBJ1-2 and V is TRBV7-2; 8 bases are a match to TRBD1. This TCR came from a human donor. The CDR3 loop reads CASSSYRQGNYGYTF. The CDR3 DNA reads TGTGCCAGCAGCTCCTACAGACAGGGGAACTATGGCTACACCTTC.